These T cell receptor beta chains were read from a single sample in a study of identical twins. TCRdb re-derived calls from the 5' RACE reads in MiXCR, one entry per CDR3 protein. The sample yields about 340,000 distinct CDR3 sequences, around 12% seen once. These data were also reused for a study on yellow fever vaccine responses in identical twins.

Sequenced material: CD8+ T cells sorted from blood. All receptors derive from a woman between 18 and 29 years old in good health. Both conserved end residues are part of each CDR3. D genes are given only for firm matches. Clone size appears in some rows only: once, few, many, or a class for an expanded clone.

v_call	j_call	d_call	clone_size	cdr3_nt	cdr3_aa
TRBV28	TRBJ2-7	TRBD1	few	TGTGCCAGCACCCCTACCGGGACAGGGGCCTTTCAGTACTTC	CASTPTGTGAFQYF
TRBV5-1	TRBJ2-5	-	-	TGCGCCAGCAGCTTGGAGATCGGGCAAGAGACCCAGTACTTC	CASSLEIGQETQYF
TRBV3-1	TRBJ2-7	-	-	TGTGCCAGCAGCCCTGGACGCGTTGGCTACGAGCAGTACTTC	CASSPGRVGYEQYF
TRBV28	TRBJ2-3	TRBD2	few	TGTGCCAGCAGTGGGGAGACAAACCAACTAGCGGTATTCACAGATACGCAGTATTTT	CASSGETNQLAVFTDTQYF
TRBV29-1	TRBJ2-5	-	few	TGCAGCGTTGAAGGCGTTTGGGAGGACGGAGGATATCAAGAGACCCAGTACTTC	CSVEGVWEDGGYQETQYF
TRBV5-1	TRBJ1-1	-	few	TGCGCCAGCAGCCCTGATTGGTCCAACACTGAAGCTTTCTTT	CASSPDWSNTEAFF
TRBV20-1	TRBJ1-1	TRBD1	few	TGCAGTGCCGGACAGGGGGCGAACACTGAAGCTTTCTTT	CSAGQGANTEAFF
TRBV3-1	TRBJ2-7	TRBD2	-	TGTGCCAGCAGCCCCCGTAGCGGGCCCTACGACCAGTACTTC	CASSPRSGPYDQYF
TRBV24-1	TRBJ2-5	TRBD2	-	TGTGCCACCAGTGATCCGGGGTCGGGACTAGCGGAAGAGACCCAGTACTTC	CATSDPGSGLAEETQYF
TRBV10-1	TRBJ2-7	-	few	TGCGCCAGCAGTGCAGGTCCGGGACAAGACTACGAGCAGTACTTC	CASSAGPGQDYEQYF
TRBV15	TRBJ2-7	TRBD2	few	TGTGCCACCAGCAGAGGTTTCATTAGCGGGGACTACGAGCAGTACTTC	CATSRGFISGDYEQYF
TRBV7-3	TRBJ2-2	TRBD2	-	TGTGCCAGCAGCGAGACTAGCGGGAGATCCGGGGAGCTGTTTTTT	CASSETSGRSGELFF
TRBV4-1	TRBJ2-3	TRBD2	-	TGCGCCAGCAGCCAGTTTACGGGACTAGCGGGGCCCACAGATACGCAGTATTTT	CASSQFTGLAGPTDTQYF
TRBV20-1	TRBJ1-2	TRBD1	few	TGCAGTGGGGACAGGTTGGATGGCTACACCTTC	CSGDRLDGYTF
TRBV10-2	TRBJ2-1	TRBD1	few	TGCGCCAGCAGTACCCGGGACAGGGGGTTCAATGAGCAGTTCTTC	CASSTRDRGFNEQFF
TRBV9	TRBJ2-2	TRBD2	few	TGTGCCAGCAGCCCTCAAGCGGGAGGGAACACCGGGGAGCTGTTTTTT	CASSPQAGGNTGELFF
TRBV19	TRBJ2-3	-	few	TGTGCCACCGGGGCGTCGTTGTGGGGGGCTGCAGATACGCAGTATTTT	CATGASLWGAADTQYF
TRBV7-9	TRBJ2-1	TRBD2	many	TGTGCCAGCAGCTTCTCGGAGACTAGCCGTAATGAGCAGTTCTTC	CASSFSETSRNEQFF
TRBV7-9	TRBJ2-1	TRBD1	-	TGTGCCAGCAGCTCTTTCGCGACAGGGTCATACAATGAGCAGTTCTTC	CASSSFATGSYNEQFF
TRBV9	TRBJ2-1	-	many	TGTGCCAGCAGCGGTAGTGGCAATGAGCAGTTCTTC	CASSGSGNEQFF
TRBV3-1	TRBJ2-2	-	many	TGTGCCAGCAGCCAAGACTTAACGTCACGCGGGGAGCTGTTTTTT	CASSQDLTSRGELFF
TRBV4-1	TRBJ1-4	-	many	TGCGCCAGCAGCCCGTGGCCCGAAAAACTGTTTTTT	CASSPWPEKLFF
TRBV7-2	TRBJ1-4	-	-	TGTGCCAGCAGCTTAAGGAGCCCCCTTAATGAAAAACTGTTTTTT	CASSLRSPLNEKLFF
TRBV20-1	TRBJ2-5	TRBD2	few	TGCAGTGCTAGTACCGGTGGGGAGGGAGAGACCCAGTACTTC	CSASTGGEGETQYF
TRBV20-1	TRBJ1-1	-	-	TGCAGTGCTGAGGTAGGGACCGCGGTCGACACTGAAGCTTTCTTT	CSAEVGTAVDTEAFF